This T cell receptor (beta chain) was recorded in a study of blood T cells in healthy people across ages. Study conclusions and caveats: Estimated diversity that came from one million T cells was considered an underestimate.

Alongside a J-beta primer mix, a sample-barcoded 5' primer served in a second PCR lasting about 7 to 12 cycles. TCRdb ran MiXCR on the 5' RACE reads and lists one entry per CDR3 protein. The table has 650,000 to 950,000 distinct CDR3 sequences, 40% to 50% seen once; the top ten hold roughly 18%. Germline V lookup: CDR1 MGHDK, CDR2 SYGVNS. The CDR3 loop spans 13 amino acids. With regard to this clonotype: Its specificity is not known.

Sequenced sample: blood. The chain combines TRBV25-1 with TRBJ2-4, with D perhaps assigned TRBD1 or TRBD2 (5 bases each). The J call is uncertain, as TRBJ2-5 better fits the DNA end. This sequence was found in a man in his fifties or sixties in good health. The CDR3 nucleotides read TGTGCCAGCAGTGAATGGGGGCAAGAGACCCAGTACTTC. This sequence encodes CASSEWGQETQYF.